The present T cell receptor (beta chain) was sequenced within a study of CD8 T cells in Susac syndrome. Study-wide results and caveats: TCR sequencing and HLA analysis covered a relatively small number of individuals.

From germline, CDR1 is SGHAT and CDR2 FQNNGV. The CDR3 totals 13 residues. The V gene lost 4 bases and the J gene lost 3 bases, with 9 bases spanning the gap. After extraction with the RNeasy kit, about 0.5 to 1 ug of the RNA was reverse transcribed using random hexamers. Across 54 Vbeta and 13 Jbeta, immunoSEQ multiplex PCR amplified TCR beta CDR3. TCRdb called the immunoSEQ multiplex PCR reads again in MiXCR, with one record for every CDR3 protein. Of under 200,000 distinct CDR3 sequences listed, approximately 95% are singletons. Of note for this clonotype: No antigen is known for it.

The sequenced sample consisted of CD8+ T cells from PBMCs. The receptor's source is a human donor with multiple sclerosis. This chain connects TRBV11-2 to TRBJ2-5; D unclear. Here the CDR3 reads CASSSTREETQYF. The CDR3 coding sequence is TGTGCCAGCAGCTCGACACGAGAAGAGACCCAGTACTTC.